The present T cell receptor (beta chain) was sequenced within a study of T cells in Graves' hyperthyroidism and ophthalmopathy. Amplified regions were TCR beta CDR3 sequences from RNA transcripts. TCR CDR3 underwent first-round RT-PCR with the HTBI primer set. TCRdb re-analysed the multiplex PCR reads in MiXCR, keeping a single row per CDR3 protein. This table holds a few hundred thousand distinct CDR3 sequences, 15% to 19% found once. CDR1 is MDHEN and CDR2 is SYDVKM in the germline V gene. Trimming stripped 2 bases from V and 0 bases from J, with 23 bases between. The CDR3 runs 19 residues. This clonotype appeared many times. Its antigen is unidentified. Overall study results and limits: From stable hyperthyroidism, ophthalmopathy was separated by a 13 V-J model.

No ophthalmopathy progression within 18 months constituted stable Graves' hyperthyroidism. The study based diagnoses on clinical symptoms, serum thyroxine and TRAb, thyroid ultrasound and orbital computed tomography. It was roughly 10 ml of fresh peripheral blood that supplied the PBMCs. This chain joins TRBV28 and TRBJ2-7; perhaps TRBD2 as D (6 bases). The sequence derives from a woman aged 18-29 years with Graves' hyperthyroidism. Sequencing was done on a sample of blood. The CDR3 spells CASSLTLARIFTSSYEQYF. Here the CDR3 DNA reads TGTGCCAGCAGTTTAACGCTAGCGCGAATTTTTACGAGCTCCTACGAGCAGTACTTC. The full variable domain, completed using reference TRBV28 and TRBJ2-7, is DVKVTQSSRYLVKRTGEKVFLECVQDMDHENMFWYRQDPGLGLRLIYFSYDVKMKEKGDIPEGYSVSREKKERFSLILESASTNQTSMYLCASSLTLARIFTSSYEQYFGPGTRLTVT.